Included here is one T cell receptor beta chain sequence, with context. Its antigen is not known. These data originate in a study of T cell responses to AZD1222 COVID-19 vaccine. Regarding the study as a whole: Females made up more of the donors, who were largely white British, and clonal diversity may have come out too low. Nearly half of spike-specific TCRs reportedly target unmutated variant regions. Following two doses of AZD1222, Spike-specific TCR breadth and depth rose.

Measured with immunoSEQ multiplex PCR; TCRdb has only the in-frame clones, and not every one. Here the sample spans some 30,000 clones, around 84% being singletons. The CDR3 loop spans 10 amino acids. Trimming took off 3 bases at V and 6 bases at J, with 3 bases between the two ends. CDR1 MNHEY and CDR2 SVGAGI come from the germline V gene. J is TRBJ2-7 and V is TRBV6-5; D is undetermined. The sample consisted of peripheral blood, taken 28 days after the second AZD1222 dose. This TCR was recovered from an adult who received the AZD1222 COVID-19 vaccine. The CDR3 bases are TGTGCCAGCAGTTATGGCGAGCAGTACTTC. Amino acids: CASSYGEQYF.